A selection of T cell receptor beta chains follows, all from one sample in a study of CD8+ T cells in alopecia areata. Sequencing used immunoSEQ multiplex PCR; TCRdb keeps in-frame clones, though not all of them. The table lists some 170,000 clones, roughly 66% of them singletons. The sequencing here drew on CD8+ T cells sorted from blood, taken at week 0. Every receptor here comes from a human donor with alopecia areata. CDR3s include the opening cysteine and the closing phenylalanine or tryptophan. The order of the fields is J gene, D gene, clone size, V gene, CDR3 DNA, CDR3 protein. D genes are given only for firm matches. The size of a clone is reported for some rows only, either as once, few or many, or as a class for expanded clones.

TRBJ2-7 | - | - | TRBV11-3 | TGTGCCAACCAGTGCCTTTCCTACGAGCAGTACTTC | CANQCLSYEQYF
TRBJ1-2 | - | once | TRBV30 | TGTGCCTGGACGGCGGGGTTCGGCTATGGCTACACCTTC | CAWTAGFGYGYTF
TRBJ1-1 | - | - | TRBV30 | TGTGCCTGGACCGGACAGAACGTTGAAGCTTTCTTT | CAWTGQNVEAFF
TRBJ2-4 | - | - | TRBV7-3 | TGTGCCAGCAGCCCTTCGGGTGGGGCTGTAGACATTCAGTACTTC | CASSPSGGAVDIQYF
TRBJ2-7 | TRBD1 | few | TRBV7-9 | TGTGCCAGCAGCACAGGGACAGCGAGCTCCTACGAGCAGTACTTC | CASSTGTASSYEQYF
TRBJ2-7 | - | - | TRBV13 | TGTGCCAGCAGCTCCGCCAAAGGAGCCTACGAGCAGTACTTC | CASSSAKGAYEQYF
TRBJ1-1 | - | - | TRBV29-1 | TGCAGCGTTGATGTCCGGGGAATGAACACTGAAGCTTTCTTT | CSVDVRGMNTEAFF
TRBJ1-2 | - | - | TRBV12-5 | TGTGCTAGTGGACCCGACGGTATCTATGGCTACACCTTC | CASGPDGIYGYTF
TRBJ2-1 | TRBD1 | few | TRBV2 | TGTGCCAGCAGGAAGGGGACAGGGGTTAACAATGAGCAGTTCTTC | CASRKGTGVNNEQFF
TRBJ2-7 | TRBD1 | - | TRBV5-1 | TGCGCCAGCAGCTTGTCCGAGGACAGGGATTCCTACGAGCAGTACTTC | CASSLSEDRDSYEQYF
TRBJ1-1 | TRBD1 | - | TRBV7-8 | TGTGCCAGCAGCTTTTTCGGGCAGGGGGTGGGCCAAGCTTTCTTT | CASSFFGQGVGQAFF
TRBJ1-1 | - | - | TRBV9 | TGTGCCAGCAGCGTAGCGGGGGGCAATGAAGCTTTCTTT | CASSVAGGNEAFF
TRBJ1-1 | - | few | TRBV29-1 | TGCAGCGACGGACAGACTGAAGCTTTCTTT | CSDGQTEAFF
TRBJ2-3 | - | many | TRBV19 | TGTGCCAGTAGTCCGGGGCGGAGCACAGATACGCAGTATTTT | CASSPGRSTDTQYF
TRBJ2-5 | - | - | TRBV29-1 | TGCAGCGCCAGCGCCGAGACCCAGTACTTC | CSASAETQYF
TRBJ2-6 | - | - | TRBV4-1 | TGCGCCAGCAGCCTCCTACTTGACGGCTCTGGGGCCAACGTCCTGACTTTC | CASSLLLDGSGANVLTF
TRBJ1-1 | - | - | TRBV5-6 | TGTGCCAGCAGCACGAGGACGGGGAACACTGAAGCTTTCTTT | CASSTRTGNTEAFF
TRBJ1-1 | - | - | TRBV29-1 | TGCAGCGTTTTTTGGGGGAACACTGAAGCTTTCTTT | CSVFWGNTEAFF
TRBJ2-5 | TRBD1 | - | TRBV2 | TGTGCCAGCAGTGACCCAGGGGGAGAGACCCAGTACTTC | CASSDPGGETQYF
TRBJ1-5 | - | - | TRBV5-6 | TGTGCCAGCAGCCGGAAAGGGCGGCAGCCCCAGCATTTT | CASSRKGRQPQHF
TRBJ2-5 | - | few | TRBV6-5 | TGTGCCAGCAGTCTGACAGTCCAAGAGACCCAGTACTTC | CASSLTVQETQYF
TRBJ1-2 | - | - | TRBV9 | TGTGCCAGCAGCGTAGAAGGGTCTTGGAACTATGGCTACACCTTC | CASSVEGSWNYGYTF
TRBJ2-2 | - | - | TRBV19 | TGTGCCAGTAGTGCACCCACGGGGGGCTGGAGCACCGGGGAGCTGTTTTTT | CASSAPTGGWSTGELFF
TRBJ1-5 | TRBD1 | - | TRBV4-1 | TGCGCCAGCAGCCAAGGTCCAGGGGGGGGTCAGCCCCAGCATTTT | CASSQGPGGGQPQHF
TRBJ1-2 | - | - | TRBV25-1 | TGTGCCAGCAGTGAGGGACCAGCCCGAATATTC | CASSEGPARIF
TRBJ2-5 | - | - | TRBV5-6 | TGTGCCAGCAGCTTGGGCAGGGTGGTAGAGACCCAGTACTTC | CASSLGRVVETQYF
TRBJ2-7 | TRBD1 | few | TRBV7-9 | TGTGCCAGCAGCTTATCCGAGACAGGGCTCCACGAGCAGTACTTC | CASSLSETGLHEQYF
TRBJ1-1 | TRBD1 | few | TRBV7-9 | TGTGCCAGCAGCGGACAGGGGAGGAACACTGAAGCTTTCTTT | CASSGQGRNTEAFF
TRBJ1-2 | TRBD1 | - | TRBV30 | TGTGCCTTAGGACAGGGAGAAGGCTACACCTTC | CALGQGEGYTF
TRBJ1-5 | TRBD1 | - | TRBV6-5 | TGTGCCACGAGAACAGGGGCCGGTCAGCCCCAGCATTTT | CATRTGAGQPQHF
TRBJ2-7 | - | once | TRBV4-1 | TGCGCCAGCAGCCAAGATAGTTCTAAGGGACCATACTTC | CASSQDSSKGPYF
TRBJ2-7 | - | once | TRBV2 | TGTGCCAGCAGTGAAAGGACTACTCTTACACACTTGGACTACGAGCAGTACTTC | CASSERTTLTHLDYEQYF
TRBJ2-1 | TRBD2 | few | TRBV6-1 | TGTGCCAGCAGTACTAGCGGGGGTTACAATGAGCAGTTCTTC | CASSTSGGYNEQFF
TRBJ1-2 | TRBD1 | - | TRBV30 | TGTGCCTTGACAGGGGGTGATGGCTACACCTTC | CALTGGDGYTF
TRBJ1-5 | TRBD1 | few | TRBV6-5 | TGTGCCAGCAGTTTGACAGGGGGGTTTAACCAGCCCCAGCATTTT | CASSLTGGFNQPQHF
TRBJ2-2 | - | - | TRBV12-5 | TGTGCTAGTGGTTGGAAAACAGAGAACACCGGGGAGCTGTTTTTT | CASGWKTENTGELFF
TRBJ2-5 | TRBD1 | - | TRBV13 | TGTGCCAGCAGTGAGGTTGTGGGACAGGGGGCCGAAGAGACCCAGTACTTC | CASSEVVGQGAEETQYF
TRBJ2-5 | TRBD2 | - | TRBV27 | TGTGCCAGCAGTCCACTAGCGGGGGAACTACAAGAGACCCAGTACTTC | CASSPLAGELQETQYF
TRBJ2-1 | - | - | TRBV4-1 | TGCGCCAGCAGCCGGGGTAGGGTGGATGAGCAGTTCTTC | CASSRGRVDEQFF
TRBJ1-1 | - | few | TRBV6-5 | TGTGCCAGCAGTTACCGCAGGTCTTCTTACACTGAAGCTTTCTTT | CASSYRRSSYTEAFF